The subject of this entry is one TCR beta chain. Antigen unknown. The sample originates from a study of T cell responses to AZD1222 COVID-19 vaccine. Notes on the study in general: Spike-wide coverage was observed for vaccine-associated CD4 TCRs, with dominant responses at 160-218 and 743-854. A rise in Spike-specific TCR breadth and depth followed two AZD1222 doses.

CDR1 and CDR2 from the germline V gene are MDHEN and SYDVKM. V lost 8 bases and J 7 bases, leaving 8 bases between the germline ends. The CDR3 spans 10 residues. Measured with immunoSEQ multiplex PCR; TCRdb has only the in-frame clones, and not every one. The table lists fewer than 150,000 clones, 88% of them singletons. The TCR comes from an adult in good health. The rearrangement joins TRBV28 to TRBJ1-2; D call uncertain. Sample: peripheral blood, taken on day 0 of AZD1222 vaccination. The CDR3 reads CASGHIGYTF. The DNA of the CDR3 is TGTGCCAGCGGGCACATTGGCTACACCTTC.